What follows describes a single TCR beta chain. PCR amplification relied on 60 Vbeta primers (plus 13 Jbeta primers). The table came from immunoSEQ multiplex PCR; TCRdb's copy has only in-frame clones and leaves some out. The sample holds approximately 170,000 clones, approximately 78% seen once. This sample stems from a study of cytomegalovirus exposure and HLA in healthy donors. With V trimmed by 4 bases and J by 5 bases, 12 bases remained unmatched. Germline CDR1 and CDR2: MGHDK and SYGVNS. The CDR3 extends over 17 amino acids. This rearrangement joins TRBV25-1 to TRBJ2-1; TRBD1 agrees at 9 bases. The sequence was obtained from a male donor in good health and CMV-seronegative. Specimen: PBMCs. CDR3 residues: CASSAYGGQGSNNEQFF. DNA for the CDR3: TGTGCCAGCAGTGCCTACGGCGGACAGGGGTCGAACAATGAGCAGTTCTTC. The entire variable domain, with the rest obtained from reference TRBV25-1 and TRBJ2-1, is as follows: EADIYQTPRYLVIGTGKKITLECSQTMGHDKMYWYQQDPGMELHLIHYSYGVNSTEKGDLSSESTVSRIRTEHFPLTLESARPSHTSQYLCASSAYGGQGSNNEQFFGPGTRLTVL.